The 32 T cell receptor beta chains below were found in one sample sequenced in a study of T cell responses to AZD1222 COVID-19 vaccine. Clones were read by immunoSEQ multiplex PCR, and TCRdb kept only the in-frame ones, dropping some. Counted here are approximately 190,000 clones, approximately 90% occurring once; the ten biggest clones make up 3.5% to 4%. This material consisted of peripheral blood, taken 28 days after the second dose of the MenACWY control vaccine. The receptor set was obtained from an adult who received the MenACWY meningococcal vaccine as a control.

The rearrangement joins TRBV24-1 to TRBJ1-6, with D possibly being TRBD1 (5 bases). Germline V gene data show CDR1 as KGHDR and CDR2 as SFDVKD. The CDR3 totals 16 residues. Trimming took 8 bases from V and 5 from J, leaving 18 bases between them. CDR3 coding DNA: TGTGCCACCAACTGGTTAGGAGGACACCATAATTCACCCCTCCACTTT. Translating gives CATNWLGGHHNSPLHF.

V gene TRBV11-3 combines with J gene TRBJ1-1, with D unclear. The CDR3 extends over 15 amino acids. V was cut by 0 bases and J by 5 bases, with 13 bases left in between. Germline V gives CDR1 SGHNT, CDR2 YENEEA. CDR3 coding DNA: TGTGCCAGCAGCTTAGAAACGCGCCGAGGAACTGAAGCTTTCTTT. Residues: CASSLETRRGTEAFF.

The chain couples TRBV5-5 to TRBJ1-4; D possibly corresponds to TRBD1 (6 bases). This CDR3 contains 12 residues. From germline, CDR1 is SGHKS and CDR2 YYEKEE (reference sequence). Trimming removed 9 bases at V and 6 bases at J, with 12 bases between. The CDR3 is CATGRQDEKLFF. The CDR3 DNA sequence: TGTGCCACCGGGAGACAGGATGAAAAACTGTTTTTT.

J is TRBJ1-2 and V is TRBV5-1; 11 bases agree with TRBD1. Germline trimming cut 3 bases from V and 11 bases from J; bases unmatched to any gene: 6. In germline, CDR1 is SGHRS, CDR2 YFSETQ. The CDR3 sequence is 13 residues long. The CDR3 protein is CASSYGTGGWYTF. As DNA, the CDR3 is TGCGCCAGCAGCTACGGGACAGGGGGTTGGTACACCTTC.

The rearrangement links TRBV19 to TRBJ2-7; possible D gene TRBD1, 6 bases. CDR3 length: 15 residues. Germline V CDR1 and CDR2: LNHDA, SQIVND (reference sequence). Trimming took off 1 base at V and 3 bases at J, with 13 bases between the two ends. The CDR3: CASSIANLRGYEQYF. For the CDR3, the DNA is TGTGCCAGTAGTATAGCAAACCTCAGGGGCTACGAGCAGTACTTC.

The chain recombines TRBV28 with TRBJ1-5; TRBD1 might be the D (6 bases). The CDR3 extends over 17 amino acids. V lost 4 bases to trimming and J lost 2 bases, with 18 bases between them. Germline assignment: CDR1 MDHEN and CDR2 SYDVKM. As DNA, the CDR3 is TGTGCCAGCAGTTACCAGGGGCGCGGGTCGGGCAATCAGCCCCAGCATTTT. The encoded protein is CASSYQGRGSGNQPQHF.

The chain couples TRBV24-1 to TRBJ1-1; 10 bases line up with TRBD1. Germline-derived CDR1 and CDR2 are KGHDR and SFDVKD. The length of the CDR3 is 15 residues. V shed 5 bases and J 6 bases; nucleotides not matched to a gene: 8. Here the CDR3 DNA reads TGTGCCACCAGTGCAACCGGGACAGGGGCAGCTGAAGCTTTCTTT. Translating it yields CATSATGTGAAEAFF.

This clone was observed once. V usage is TRBV3-1 (or the pseudogene TRBV3-2) and J usage is TRBJ1-1; D perhaps matches TRBD1 (5 bases). This CDR3 contains 17 residues. Trimming took 4 bases from V and 4 from J, leaving 22 bases between them. Per the germline V gene, CDR1 is LGHDT and CDR2 is YNNKEL (reference sequence). CDR3: CASSPPVLGVYSTEAFF. DNA for the CDR3: TGTGCCAGCAGCCCCCCGGTTTTGGGGGTATATAGCACTGAAGCTTTCTTT.

The V and J genes are TRBV6-5 and TRBJ1-4; unclear D gene. Germline V lookup: CDR1 MNHEY, CDR2 SVGAGI. There are 14 residues in the CDR3. The V end lost 6 bases, the J end lost 3 bases, and 11 bases lay between the germline ends. CDR3 protein: CASRIRTSNEKLFF. In DNA, the CDR3 is TGTGCCAGCAGGATCAGGACGTCTAATGAAAAACTGTTTTTT.

This clone occurred once. The gene calls are TRBV27 and TRBJ2-2; 11 bases map to TRBD2. The CDR3 is 16 amino acids. Germline CDR1 and CDR2: MNHEY and SMNVEV (reference sequence). J was trimmed by 5 bases and V by 3 bases; bases with no gene match: 5. The CDR3: CASSLPSGRYTGELFF. DNA of the CDR3: TGTGCCAGCAGTTTGCCTAGCGGGAGGTATACCGGGGAGCTGTTTTTT.

This rearrangement joins TRBV9 to TRBJ2-2, with D perhaps being TRBD1 or TRBD2 (5 bases each). The CDR3 is 14 residues long. V lost 4 bases and J 2 bases, leaving 9 bases between the germline ends. CDR1 is SGDLS and CDR2 is YYNGEE in the germline V gene. The CDR3 DNA is TGTGCCAGCAGCCGGGACGGAAACACCGGGGAGCTGTTTTTT. This encodes CASSRDGNTGELFF. Full variable domain (remainder filled in from reference TRBV9 and TRBJ2-2): DSGVTQTPKHLITATGQRVTLRCSPRSGDLSVYWYQQSLDQGLQFLIQYYNGEERAKGNILERFSAQQFPDLHSELNLSSLELGDSALYFCASSRDGNTGELFFGEGSRLTVL.

In its sample, this clone was seen a few times. This rearrangement joins TRBV9 to TRBJ2-3; no clear D. Trimming took 4 bases from V and 1 from J, leaving 13 bases between them. Germline CDR1 and CDR2: SGDLS and YYNGEE. The CDR3 spans 15 residues. Here the CDR3 reads CASSLNPMGTDTQYF. The CDR3 nucleotides are TGTGCCAGCAGCCTCAACCCAATGGGCACAGATACGCAGTATTTT.

The chain joins TRBV2 to TRBJ2-1; TRBD2 is a possible D gene (6 bases). CDR1 is SNHLY, CDR2 FYNNEI, per germline. The CDR3 is 13 residues long. Trimming pared 3 bases from V and 9 bases from J, leaving 12 bases between. In DNA form, the CDR3 reads TGTGCCAGCAGTGACTCACGGGAGAGTGAGCAGTTCTTC. It codes for CASSDSRESEQFF.

This clone has just a few counts. The V gene is TRBV5-1, the J gene TRBJ2-7; D is tentatively TRBD1 or TRBD2 (5 bases each). Trimming shortened V by 7 bases and J by 7 bases, and 18 bases separated the two germline ends. The germline gives CDR1 SGHRS, CDR2 YFSETQ. The CDR3 length is 13 residues. CDR3 residues: CASGKDGTKEQYF. In DNA, the CDR3 is TGCGCCAGCGGGAAGGACGGGACCAAAGAGCAGTACTTC.

This chain links TRBV28 with TRBJ1-6; TRBD1 is a possible D gene (6 bases). This CDR3 region has 16 residues. Germline CDR1 reads MDHEN; CDR2 reads SYDVKM. The ends were cut back, 8 bases at V and 7 bases at J, with 21 bases in the middle. As DNA, the CDR3 is TGTGCCAGCGGCTCATCCCAGGGGCCGTCGAATTCACCCCTCCACTTT. Its translation: CASGSSQGPSNSPLHF.

The rearrangement links TRBV2 to TRBJ2-3; no reliable D call. The CDR3 has 14 residues. Trimming took off 7 bases at V and 0 bases at J, with 11 bases between the two ends. In germline, CDR1 is SNHLY, CDR2 FYNNEI. The CDR3 sequence is CASKLRLSTDTQYF. The CDR3 nucleotides are TGTGCCAGCAAACTAAGACTCAGCACAGATACGCAGTATTTT.

This chain uses TRBV7-2 with TRBJ2-4, with 7 nucleotides matching TRBD2. With 5 bases clipped from V and 0 bases from J, the junction kept 4 bases outside the gene matches. The CDR3 consists of 15 residues. The germline V gene has CDR1 SGHTA and CDR2 FQGNSA. CDR3 bases: TGTGCCAGCAGCCCACGGGGGGTAGCCAAAAACATTCAGTACTTC. Translated: CASSPRGVAKNIQYF. Combining the CDR3 with reference TRBV7-2 and TRBJ2-4 gives the whole variable domain GAGVSQSPSNKVTEKGKDVELRCDPISGHTALYWYRQSLGQGLEFLIYFQGNSAPDKSGLPSDRFSAERTGGSVSTLTIQRTQQEDSAVYLCASSPRGVAKNIQYFGAGTRLSVL.

CDR3 nucleotides: TGTGCCAGCAGCAGGGACTTCTCCTACAATGAGCAGTTCTTC. Amino acid sequence: CASSRDFSYNEQFF. The V and J genes are TRBV7-9 and TRBJ2-1; weak D call: TRBD2 (6 bases). CDR1 SEHNR and CDR2 FQNEAQ come from the germline V gene (reference sequence). The ends were cut back, 5 bases at V and 0 bases at J, with 8 bases in the middle. The CDR3 runs to 14 residues.

This chain joins TRBV20-1 and TRBJ1-2, with D uncertain. The CDR3 consists of 13 residues. Germline lookup yields CDR1 DFQATT and CDR2 SNEGSKA (reference sequence). Deletions cut 3 bases from V and 1 base from J, with 9 bases between. DNA for the CDR3: TGCAGTGCTAGTAGGCAGAATAACTATGGCTACACCTTC. Amino acids: CSASRQNNYGYTF.

The chain combines TRBV6-1 with TRBJ1-5, with no clear D. Germline values: CDR1 MNHNS, CDR2 SASEGT. CDR3 length equals 15 residues. The V gene lost 1 base and the J gene lost 3 bases, with 10 bases spanning the gap. The CDR3, as DNA: TGTGCCAGCAGTGAAGGAAACCGGGACAATCAGCCCCAGCATTTT. The encoded protein is CASSEGNRDNQPQHF.

The rearrangement links TRBV24-1 to TRBJ2-7; D not resolved. The CDR3 contains 13 residues. The germline CDR1 and CDR2 sequences are KGHDR and SFDVKD. V shed 5 bases and J shed 0 bases, with 7 bases lying between them. The CDR3 sequence: CATSGVSSYEQYF. CDR3 DNA sequence: TGTGCCACCAGTGGGGTGAGCTCCTACGAGCAGTACTTC.

The rearrangement joins TRBV5-4 to TRBJ1-5; tentative D call: TRBD1 (6 bases). Trimming removed 2 bases at V and 2 bases at J, with 11 bases between. Per the germline V gene, CDR1 is SGHNT and CDR2 is YYREEE (reference sequence). CDR3 length: 15 residues. CDR3 DNA: TGTGCCAGCAGCTTAGGGGGGCAGGGCAATCAGCCCCAGCATTTT. This gives the protein CASSLGGQGNQPQHF.

V and J are TRBV2 and TRBJ1-2, with D perhaps matching TRBD1 (6 bases). CDR1 and CDR2 (germline): SNHLY, FYNNEI. The CDR3 has 15 residues. Deletions cut 5 bases from V and 6 bases from J, with 19 bases between. CDR3 DNA sequence: TGTGCCAGCAGTTATGACAGGCAAGGGAGGAATGGCTACACCTTC. Amino acid sequence: CASSYDRQGRNGYTF.

The chain recombines TRBV18 with TRBJ1-1; possible D gene TRBD1, 6 bases. The germline gives CDR1 KGHSH, CDR2 LQKENI. CDR3 length: 15 amino acids. V lost 6 bases, J lost 5 bases, and 19 bases lay in between. For the CDR3, the DNA is TGTGCCAGCTCTGGGGAGGGGGGCTCCAGGACTGAAGCTTTCTTT. This codes for CASSGEGGSRTEAFF.

The chain joins TRBV5-1 to TRBJ2-7; 11 bases map to TRBD2. The CDR3 length is 16 residues. V shed 4 bases and J 0 bases; nucleotides not matched to a gene: 6. CDR1 is SGHRS, CDR2 YFSETQ, per germline. The DNA for the CDR3 is TGCGCCAGCAGCAAGACCCTAGCGGGAGGCTCCTACGAGCAGTACTTC. It translates to CASSKTLAGGSYEQYF. Drawing the rest from reference TRBV5-1 and TRBJ2-7, the complete variable domain is KAGVTQTPRYLIKTRGQQVTLSCSPISGHRSVSWYQQTPGQGLQFLFEYFSETQRNKGNFPGRFSGRQFSNSRSEMNVSTLELGDSALYLCASSKTLAGGSYEQYFGPGTRLTVT.

The DNA of the CDR3 is TGTGCCAGCAGCCAGGGGCAGGGTCGTACTGAAGCTTTCTTT. As protein: CASSQGQGRTEAFF. The chain couples TRBV3-1 (or the pseudogene TRBV3-2) to TRBJ1-1; maybe TRBD1 (5 bases). Deletions cut 3 bases from V and 5 bases from J, with 13 bases between. Germline assignment: CDR1 LGHDT and CDR2 YNNKEL (reference sequence). The CDR3 loop spans 14 amino acids.

The genes are TRBV2 and TRBJ1-4, with a possible D match to TRBD1 (5 bases). Trimming removed 4 bases from V and 6 bases from J, with 6 bases in between. The CDR3 is 12 residues long. CDR1 is SNHLY and CDR2 is FYNNEI in the germline V gene. This chain's CDR3 is CASSAGYEKLFF. CDR3 nucleotides: TGTGCCAGCAGTGCAGGGTATGAAAAACTGTTTTTT. Full variable domain (missing parts from reference TRBV2 and TRBJ1-4): EPEVTQTPSHQVTQMGQEVILRCVPISNHLYFYWYRQILGQKVEFLVSFYNNEISEKSEIFDDQFSVERPDGSNFTLKIRSTKLEDSAMYFCASSAGYEKLFFGSGTQLSVL.

The chain joins TRBV3-1 (or the pseudogene TRBV3-2) to TRBJ2-1; tentative D call: TRBD2 (6 bases). The V and J ends lost 0 bases and 14 bases respectively, with 14 bases between them. The CDR3 sequence is 13 residues long. Looked up from germline, CDR1 is LGHDT and CDR2 is YNNKEL (reference sequence). The CDR3 bases are TGTGCCAGCAGCCAAGATCGTTTGCGGGGCAAGTTCTTC. Protein sequence: CASSQDRLRGKFF.

This clone has more than one count but fewer than ten. The CDR3 reads CASRPGQVVQETQYF. The DNA for the CDR3 is TGCGCCAGCAGACCCGGACAGGTCGTCCAAGAGACCCAGTACTTC. The rearrangement joins TRBV5-1 to TRBJ2-5; TRBD1 aligns across 7 bases. J lost 1 base, V lost 5 bases, and 8 bases had no gene match. This CDR3 comprises 15 residues. Germline assignment: CDR1 SGHRS and CDR2 YFSETQ.

This chain connects TRBV4-2 to TRBJ2-7; 9 nucleotides agree with TRBD1. This CDR3 spans 15 amino acids. V lost 3 bases, J lost 4 bases, and 7 bases stayed unmatched. The germline V gene encodes CDR1 LGHNA and CDR2 YNFKEQ. DNA of the CDR3: TGTGCCAGCAGCCAGTCCGGGACAGGGTTGTACGAGCAGTACTTC. This encodes CASSQSGTGLYEQYF.

The chain has TRBV19 and TRBJ2-2; 9 nucleotides match TRBD2. CDR1 LNHDA and CDR2 SQIVND come from the germline V gene (reference sequence). The length of the CDR3 is 16 residues. V lost 5 bases, J lost 0 bases, and 4 bases stayed unmatched. The DNA for the CDR3 is TGTGCCAGTAGTTACCTAGCGGGGTCGAACACCGGGGAGCTGTTTTTT. Its translation is CASSYLAGSNTGELFF.

Comments on this clone: Other nucleotide sequences from this sample produce the same CDR3. The CDR3 here is CASSVGGGLLQPQHF. DNA for the CDR3: TGTGCCAGCAGCGTAGGGGGAGGGCTTTTACAGCCCCAGCATTTT. The J gene is TRBJ1-5, the V gene TRBV9; D is ambiguous. V lost 0 bases and J 7 bases, leaving 14 bases between the germline ends. The CDR3 length is 15 residues. Germline V CDR1 and CDR2: SGDLS, YYNGEE. The variable domain in full, with the rest retrieved from reference TRBV9 and TRBJ1-5, is DSGVTQTPKHLITATGQRVTLRCSPRSGDLSVYWYQQSLDQGLQFLIQYYNGEERAKGNILERFSAQQFPDLHSELNLSSLELGDSALYFCASSVGGGLLQPQHFGDGTRLSIL.